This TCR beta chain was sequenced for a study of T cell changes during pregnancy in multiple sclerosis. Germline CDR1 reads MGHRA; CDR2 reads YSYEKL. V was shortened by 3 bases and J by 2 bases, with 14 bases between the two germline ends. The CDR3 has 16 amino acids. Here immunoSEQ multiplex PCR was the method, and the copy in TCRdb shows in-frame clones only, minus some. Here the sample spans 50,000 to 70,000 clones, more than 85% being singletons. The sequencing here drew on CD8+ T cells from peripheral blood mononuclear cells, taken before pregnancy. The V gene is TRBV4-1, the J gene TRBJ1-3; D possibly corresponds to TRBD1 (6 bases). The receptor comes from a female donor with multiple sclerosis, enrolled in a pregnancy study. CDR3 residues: CASSHLQGAAGNTIYF. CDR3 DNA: TGCGCCAGCAGCCATTTACAGGGAGCAGCTGGAAACACCATATATTTT.